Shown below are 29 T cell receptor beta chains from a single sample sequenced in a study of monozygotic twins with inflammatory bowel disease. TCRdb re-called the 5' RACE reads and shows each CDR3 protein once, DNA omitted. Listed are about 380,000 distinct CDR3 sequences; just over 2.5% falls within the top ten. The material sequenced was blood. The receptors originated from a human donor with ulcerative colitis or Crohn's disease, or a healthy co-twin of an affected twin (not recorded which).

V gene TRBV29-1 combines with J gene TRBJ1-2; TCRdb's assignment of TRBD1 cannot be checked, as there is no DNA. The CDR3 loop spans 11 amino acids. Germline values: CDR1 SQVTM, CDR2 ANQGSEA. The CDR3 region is CSVDRGYGYTF.

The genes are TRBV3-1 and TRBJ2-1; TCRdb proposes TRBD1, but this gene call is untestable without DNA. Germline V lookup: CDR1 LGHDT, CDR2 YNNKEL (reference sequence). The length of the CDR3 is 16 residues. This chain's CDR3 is CASSVRTGHSYNEQFF.

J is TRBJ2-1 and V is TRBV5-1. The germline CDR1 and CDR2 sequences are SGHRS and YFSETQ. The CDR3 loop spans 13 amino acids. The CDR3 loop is CASSLVVNNEQFF.

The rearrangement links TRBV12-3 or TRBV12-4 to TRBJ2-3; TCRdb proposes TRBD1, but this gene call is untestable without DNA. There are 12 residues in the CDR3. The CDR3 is CASTVGGDTQYF.

The chain's CDR3 is CASSLVTSVNEQFF. This chain links TRBV7-9 with TRBJ2-1; TCRdb designates TRBD2, a call that cannot be tested without DNA. In germline, CDR1 is SEHNR, CDR2 FQNEAQ (reference sequence). CDR3 size: 14 residues.

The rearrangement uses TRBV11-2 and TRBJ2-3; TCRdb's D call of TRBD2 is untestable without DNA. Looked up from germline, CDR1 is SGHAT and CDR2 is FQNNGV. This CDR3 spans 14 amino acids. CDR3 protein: CASSLVAGPDTQYF.

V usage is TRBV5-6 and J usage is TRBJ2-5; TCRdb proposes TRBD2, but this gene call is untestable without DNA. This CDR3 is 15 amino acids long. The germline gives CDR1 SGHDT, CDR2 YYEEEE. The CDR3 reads CASSLASGGEETQYF.

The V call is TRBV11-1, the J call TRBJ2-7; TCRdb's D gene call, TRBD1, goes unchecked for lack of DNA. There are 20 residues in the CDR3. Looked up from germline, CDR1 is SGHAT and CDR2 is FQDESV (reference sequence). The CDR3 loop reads CASSSLEPKWTGGEFYEQYF.

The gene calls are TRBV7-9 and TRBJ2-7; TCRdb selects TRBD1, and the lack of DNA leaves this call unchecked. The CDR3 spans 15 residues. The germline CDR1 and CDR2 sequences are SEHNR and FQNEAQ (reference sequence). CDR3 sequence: CASSSWDVSSYEQYF.

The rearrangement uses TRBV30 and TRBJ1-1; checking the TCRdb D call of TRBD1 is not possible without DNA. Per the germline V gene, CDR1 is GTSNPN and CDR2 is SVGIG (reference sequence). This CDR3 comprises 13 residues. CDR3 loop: CAWIPGSNTEAFF. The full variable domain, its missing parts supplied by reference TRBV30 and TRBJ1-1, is SQTIHQWPATLVQPVGSPLSLECTVEGTSNPNLYWYRQAAGRGLQLLFYSVGIGQISSEVPQNLSASRPQDRQFILSSKKLLLSDSGFYLCAWIPGSNTEAFFGQGTRLTVV.

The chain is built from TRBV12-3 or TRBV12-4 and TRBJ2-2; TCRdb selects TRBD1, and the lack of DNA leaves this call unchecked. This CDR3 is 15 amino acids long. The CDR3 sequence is CASSLAGGTAGELFF.

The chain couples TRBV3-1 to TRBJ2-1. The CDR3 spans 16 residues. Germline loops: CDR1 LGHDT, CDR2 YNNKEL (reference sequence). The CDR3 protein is CASSQDLGGYYNEQFF.

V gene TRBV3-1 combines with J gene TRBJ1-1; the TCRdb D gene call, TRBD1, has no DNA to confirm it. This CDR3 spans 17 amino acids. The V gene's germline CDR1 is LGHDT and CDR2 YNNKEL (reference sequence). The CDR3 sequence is CASSPRITTPGDTEAFF.

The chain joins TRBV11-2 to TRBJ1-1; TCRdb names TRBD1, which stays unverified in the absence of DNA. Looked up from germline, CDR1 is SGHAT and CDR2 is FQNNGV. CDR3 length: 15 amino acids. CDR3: CASSLSISTWDRSFF.

The CDR3: CASSQAVSGGANTGELFF. This chain links TRBV4-3 with TRBJ2-2; checking the TCRdb D call of TRBD2 is not possible without DNA. This CDR3 comprises 18 residues. Germline CDR1 and CDR2: LGHNA and YSLEER.

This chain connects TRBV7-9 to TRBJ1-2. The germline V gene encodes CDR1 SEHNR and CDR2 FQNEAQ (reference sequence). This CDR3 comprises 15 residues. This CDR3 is CASSLGNRIYYGYTF.

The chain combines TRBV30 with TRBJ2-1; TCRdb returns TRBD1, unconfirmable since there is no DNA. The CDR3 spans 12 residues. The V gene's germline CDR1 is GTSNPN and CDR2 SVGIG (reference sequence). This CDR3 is CAWSVRGNEQFF.

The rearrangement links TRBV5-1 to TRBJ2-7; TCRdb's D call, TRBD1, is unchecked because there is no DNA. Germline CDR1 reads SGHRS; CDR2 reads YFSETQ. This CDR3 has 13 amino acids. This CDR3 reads CASSWDGQNEQYF.

CDR3 amino acids: CASSSLSHEQYF. This rearrangement joins TRBV12-3 or TRBV12-4 to TRBJ2-7. The CDR3 sequence is 12 residues long.

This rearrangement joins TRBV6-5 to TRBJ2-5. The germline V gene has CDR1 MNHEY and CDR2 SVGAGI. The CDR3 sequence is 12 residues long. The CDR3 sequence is CASSPFGETQYF.

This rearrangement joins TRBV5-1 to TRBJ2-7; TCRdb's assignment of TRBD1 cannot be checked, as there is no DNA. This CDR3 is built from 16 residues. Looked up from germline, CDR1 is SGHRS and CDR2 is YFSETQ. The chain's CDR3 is CASSLGPGQTSYEQYF.

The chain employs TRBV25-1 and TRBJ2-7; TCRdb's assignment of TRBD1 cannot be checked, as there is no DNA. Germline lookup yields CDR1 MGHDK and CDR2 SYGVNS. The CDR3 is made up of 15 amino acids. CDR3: CASSEFRPGNYEQYF.

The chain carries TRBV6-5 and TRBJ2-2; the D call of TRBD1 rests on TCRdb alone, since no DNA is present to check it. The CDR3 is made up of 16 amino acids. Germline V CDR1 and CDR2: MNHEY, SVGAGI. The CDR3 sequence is CASSYEGTGPTGELFF.

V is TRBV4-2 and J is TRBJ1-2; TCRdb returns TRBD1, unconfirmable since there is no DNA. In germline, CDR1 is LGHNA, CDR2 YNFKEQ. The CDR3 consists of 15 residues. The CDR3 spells CASSTPGVPKEGYTF.

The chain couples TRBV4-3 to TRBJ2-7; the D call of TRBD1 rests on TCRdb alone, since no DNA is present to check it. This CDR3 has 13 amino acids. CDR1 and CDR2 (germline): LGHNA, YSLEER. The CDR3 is CASSHSSRGEQYF.

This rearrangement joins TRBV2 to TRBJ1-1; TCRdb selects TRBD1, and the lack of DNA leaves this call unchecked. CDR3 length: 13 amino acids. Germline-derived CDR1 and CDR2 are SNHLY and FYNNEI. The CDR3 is CASSEAWGTEAFF.

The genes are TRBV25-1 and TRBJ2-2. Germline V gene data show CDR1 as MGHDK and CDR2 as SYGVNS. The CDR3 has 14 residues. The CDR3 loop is CVSRLGSGTGELFF.

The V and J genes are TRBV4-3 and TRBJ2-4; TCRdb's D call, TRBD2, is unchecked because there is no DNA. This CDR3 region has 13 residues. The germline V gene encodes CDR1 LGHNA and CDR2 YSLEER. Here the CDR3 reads CASSQQWREIQYF.

CDR3 sequence reads: CASSRDPVGSYEQYF. This sequence joins TRBV4-2 and TRBJ2-7. This CDR3 spans 15 amino acids. The germline V gene has CDR1 LGHNA and CDR2 YNFKEQ.